The rows below give T cell receptor beta chains drawn from one sample of a study of T-cell memory formation after mild COVID-19. Each CDR3 protein is one row after TCRdb ran MiXCR on the 5' RACE reads. The profile shows 250,000 to 350,000 distinct CDR3 sequences, 15% to 20% of them singletons. The sample consisted of PBMCs or a T cell subset sorted from them (not recorded which). The receptor source for this set is a young man who had mild COVID-19 (a few samples of this study predate the infection). Cell type and time point are not known. The CDR3 runs from the conserved cysteine through the conserved F or W. Each record gives: V gene, clone size, CDR3 protein. A row's size may be missing; if present it is once, few, many or a size class.

>TRBV4-3|NA
CASSSVGGYGYTF
>TRBV12-3/TRBV12-4|few
CASLVGPRNTEAFF
>TRBV5-5|NA
CASSKGHSGANVLTF
>TRBV6-2/TRBV6-3|NA
CASSPPPYRSHGYTF
>TRBV7-2|NA
CASSLGHTSEKLFF
>TRBV7-2|many
CASSSGVSTDTQYF
>TRBV3-1|NA
CASSRDRDMNTEAFF
>TRBV12-3/TRBV12-4|NA
CASSLGQGVQYF
>TRBV30|few
CAWAVGAGGLTDTQYF
>TRBV4-3|NA
CASSQDPGTVDNSPLHF
>TRBV7-9|NA
CASSPQGRRSPLHF
>TRBV9|few
CASSASHGGLYQETQYF
>TRBV7-2|NA
CASSVYFGDTEAFF
>TRBV7-2|few
CASSLARTANYGYTF